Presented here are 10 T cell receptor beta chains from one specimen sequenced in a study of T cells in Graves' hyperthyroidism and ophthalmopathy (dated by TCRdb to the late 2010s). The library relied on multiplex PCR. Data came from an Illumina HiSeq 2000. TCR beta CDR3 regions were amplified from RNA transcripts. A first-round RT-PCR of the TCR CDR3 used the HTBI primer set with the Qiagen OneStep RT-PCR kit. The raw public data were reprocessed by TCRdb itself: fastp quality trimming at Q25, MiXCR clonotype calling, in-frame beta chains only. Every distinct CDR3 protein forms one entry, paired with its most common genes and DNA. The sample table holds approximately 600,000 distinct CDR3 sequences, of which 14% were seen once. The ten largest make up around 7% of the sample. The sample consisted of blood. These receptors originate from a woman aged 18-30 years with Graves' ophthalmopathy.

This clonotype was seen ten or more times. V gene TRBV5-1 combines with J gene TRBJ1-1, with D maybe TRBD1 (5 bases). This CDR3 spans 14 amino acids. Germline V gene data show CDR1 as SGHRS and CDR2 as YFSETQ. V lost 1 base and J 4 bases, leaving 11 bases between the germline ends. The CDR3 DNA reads TGCGCCAGCAGCTTGTCGCAGGGAAGCACTGAAGCTTTCTTT. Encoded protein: CASSLSQGSTEAFF.

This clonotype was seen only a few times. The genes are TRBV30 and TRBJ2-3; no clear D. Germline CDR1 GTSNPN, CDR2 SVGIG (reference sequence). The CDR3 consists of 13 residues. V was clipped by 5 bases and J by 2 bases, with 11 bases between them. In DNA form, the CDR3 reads TGTGCCTGGGACTCTGGCCCCACAGATACGCAGTATTTT. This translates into CAWDSGPTDTQYF.

The DNA for the CDR3 is TGTGCCAGCTCACCTCAGGGGGAAGCGGGAATTCTAGAGACCCAGTACTTC. Its protein is CASSPQGEAGILETQYF. The gene calls are TRBV6-1 and TRBJ2-5, with D perhaps being TRBD1 or TRBD2 (7 bases each). From germline, CDR1 is MNHNS and CDR2 SASEGT. The CDR3 is 17 amino acids. The germline V and J ends were trimmed by 8 bases and 4 bases, with 26 bases remaining between them.

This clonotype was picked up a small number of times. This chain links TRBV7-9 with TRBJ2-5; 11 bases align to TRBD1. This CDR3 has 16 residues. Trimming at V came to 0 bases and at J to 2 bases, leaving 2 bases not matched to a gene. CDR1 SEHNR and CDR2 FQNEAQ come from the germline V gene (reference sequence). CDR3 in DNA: TGTGCCAGCAGCTTAGCGGGGGACAGGGGGCAAGAGACCCAGTACTTC. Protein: CASSLAGDRGQETQYF.

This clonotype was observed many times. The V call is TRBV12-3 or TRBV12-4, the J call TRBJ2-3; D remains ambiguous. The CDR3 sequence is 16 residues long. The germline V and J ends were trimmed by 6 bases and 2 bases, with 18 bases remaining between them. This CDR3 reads CASSPVTSGLTDTQYF. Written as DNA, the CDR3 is TGTGCCAGCAGCCCAGTAACCTCGGGCCTCACAGATACGCAGTATTTT.

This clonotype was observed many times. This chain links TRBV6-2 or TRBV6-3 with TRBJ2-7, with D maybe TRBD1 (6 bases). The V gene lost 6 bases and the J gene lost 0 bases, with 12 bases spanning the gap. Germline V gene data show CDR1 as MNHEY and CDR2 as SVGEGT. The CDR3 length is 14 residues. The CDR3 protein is CASRDGQSSYEQYF. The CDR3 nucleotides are TGTGCCAGCAGAGACGGACAGAGCTCCTACGAGCAGTACTTC.

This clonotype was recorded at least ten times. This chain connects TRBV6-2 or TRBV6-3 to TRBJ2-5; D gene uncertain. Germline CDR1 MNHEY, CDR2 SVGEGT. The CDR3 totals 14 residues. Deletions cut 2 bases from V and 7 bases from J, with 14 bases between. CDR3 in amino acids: CASSYGDDLGTQYF. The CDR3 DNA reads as TGTGCCAGCAGTTACGGGGATGACTTGGGGACCCAGTACTTC.

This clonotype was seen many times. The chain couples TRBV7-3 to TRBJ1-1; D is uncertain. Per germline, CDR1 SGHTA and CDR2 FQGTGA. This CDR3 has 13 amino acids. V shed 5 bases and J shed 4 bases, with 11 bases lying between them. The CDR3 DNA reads TGTGCCAGCAGCCCCGCTTGGGGCACTGAAGCTTTCTTT. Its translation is CASSPAWGTEAFF. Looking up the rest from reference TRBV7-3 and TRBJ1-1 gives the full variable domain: GAGVSQTPSNKVTEKGKYVELRCDPISGHTALYWYRQSLGQGPEFLIYFQGTGAADDSGLPNDRFFAVRPEGSVSTLKIQRTERGDSAVYLCASSPAWGTEAFFGQGTRLTVV.

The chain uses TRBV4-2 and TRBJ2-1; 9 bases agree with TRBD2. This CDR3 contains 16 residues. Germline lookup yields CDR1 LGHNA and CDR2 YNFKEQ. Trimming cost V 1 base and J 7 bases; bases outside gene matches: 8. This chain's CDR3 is CASSQAGGRAGNEQFF. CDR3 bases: TGTGCCAGCAGCCAAGCAGGCGGGAGGGCCGGGAATGAGCAGTTCTTC.

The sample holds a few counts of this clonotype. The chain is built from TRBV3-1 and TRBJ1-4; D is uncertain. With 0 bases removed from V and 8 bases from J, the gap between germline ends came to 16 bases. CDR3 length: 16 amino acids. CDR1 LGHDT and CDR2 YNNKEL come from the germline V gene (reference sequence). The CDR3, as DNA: TGTGCCAGCAGCCAAGATCTACAGAGTCCCCCGGAAAAACTGTTTTTT. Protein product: CASSQDLQSPPEKLFF.